A single TCR beta chain is shown here with its context. No antigen is known for it. The CDR3 length is 15 residues. The germline gives CDR1 SNHLY, CDR2 FYNNEI. V was clipped by 3 bases and J by 8 bases; unmatched bases: 9. The data are from a study of lymphopenia after photon versus proton radiotherapy. Profiled with immunoSEQ multiplex PCR; TCRdb holds only in-frame clones, not every one. The sample records some 33,000 clones, about 90% being singletons. Broader study findings: Larger post-nadir TCR diversity loss correlated inversely with survival in deceased patients.

The sequenced sample was peripheral blood, obtained from a patient treated with photon-based radiotherapy. This sequence was found in a woman aged 50 to 65 with pancreatic cancer. The chain is built from TRBV2 and TRBJ1-2; TRBD1 matches at 10 bases. Here the CDR3 DNA reads TGTGCCAGCAGTGACCCCGACAGGGGGCTATGGGGCTACACCTTC. It is translated as CASSDPDRGLWGYTF.